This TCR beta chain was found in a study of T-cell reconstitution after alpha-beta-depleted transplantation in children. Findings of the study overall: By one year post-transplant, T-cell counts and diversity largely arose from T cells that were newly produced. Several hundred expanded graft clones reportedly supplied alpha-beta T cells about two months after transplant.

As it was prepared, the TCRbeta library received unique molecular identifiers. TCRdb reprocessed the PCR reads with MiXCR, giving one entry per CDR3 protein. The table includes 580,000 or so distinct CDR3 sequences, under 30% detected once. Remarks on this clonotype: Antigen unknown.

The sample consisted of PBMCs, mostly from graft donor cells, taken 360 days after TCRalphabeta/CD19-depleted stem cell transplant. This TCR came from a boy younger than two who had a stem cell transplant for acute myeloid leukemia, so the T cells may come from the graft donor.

The CDR3 coding sequence is TGCAGTGCTCCCGGGACACCAGTTTTAGAGCAGTTCTTC. Residues: CSAPGTPVLEQFF. The rearrangement links TRBV20-1 to TRBJ2-1; tentatively, D is TRBD1 (6 bases). Looked up from germline, CDR1 is DFQATT and CDR2 is SNEGSKA (reference sequence). Trimming left V 5 bases short and J 10 bases short, with 18 bases between. The CDR3 consists of 13 residues.